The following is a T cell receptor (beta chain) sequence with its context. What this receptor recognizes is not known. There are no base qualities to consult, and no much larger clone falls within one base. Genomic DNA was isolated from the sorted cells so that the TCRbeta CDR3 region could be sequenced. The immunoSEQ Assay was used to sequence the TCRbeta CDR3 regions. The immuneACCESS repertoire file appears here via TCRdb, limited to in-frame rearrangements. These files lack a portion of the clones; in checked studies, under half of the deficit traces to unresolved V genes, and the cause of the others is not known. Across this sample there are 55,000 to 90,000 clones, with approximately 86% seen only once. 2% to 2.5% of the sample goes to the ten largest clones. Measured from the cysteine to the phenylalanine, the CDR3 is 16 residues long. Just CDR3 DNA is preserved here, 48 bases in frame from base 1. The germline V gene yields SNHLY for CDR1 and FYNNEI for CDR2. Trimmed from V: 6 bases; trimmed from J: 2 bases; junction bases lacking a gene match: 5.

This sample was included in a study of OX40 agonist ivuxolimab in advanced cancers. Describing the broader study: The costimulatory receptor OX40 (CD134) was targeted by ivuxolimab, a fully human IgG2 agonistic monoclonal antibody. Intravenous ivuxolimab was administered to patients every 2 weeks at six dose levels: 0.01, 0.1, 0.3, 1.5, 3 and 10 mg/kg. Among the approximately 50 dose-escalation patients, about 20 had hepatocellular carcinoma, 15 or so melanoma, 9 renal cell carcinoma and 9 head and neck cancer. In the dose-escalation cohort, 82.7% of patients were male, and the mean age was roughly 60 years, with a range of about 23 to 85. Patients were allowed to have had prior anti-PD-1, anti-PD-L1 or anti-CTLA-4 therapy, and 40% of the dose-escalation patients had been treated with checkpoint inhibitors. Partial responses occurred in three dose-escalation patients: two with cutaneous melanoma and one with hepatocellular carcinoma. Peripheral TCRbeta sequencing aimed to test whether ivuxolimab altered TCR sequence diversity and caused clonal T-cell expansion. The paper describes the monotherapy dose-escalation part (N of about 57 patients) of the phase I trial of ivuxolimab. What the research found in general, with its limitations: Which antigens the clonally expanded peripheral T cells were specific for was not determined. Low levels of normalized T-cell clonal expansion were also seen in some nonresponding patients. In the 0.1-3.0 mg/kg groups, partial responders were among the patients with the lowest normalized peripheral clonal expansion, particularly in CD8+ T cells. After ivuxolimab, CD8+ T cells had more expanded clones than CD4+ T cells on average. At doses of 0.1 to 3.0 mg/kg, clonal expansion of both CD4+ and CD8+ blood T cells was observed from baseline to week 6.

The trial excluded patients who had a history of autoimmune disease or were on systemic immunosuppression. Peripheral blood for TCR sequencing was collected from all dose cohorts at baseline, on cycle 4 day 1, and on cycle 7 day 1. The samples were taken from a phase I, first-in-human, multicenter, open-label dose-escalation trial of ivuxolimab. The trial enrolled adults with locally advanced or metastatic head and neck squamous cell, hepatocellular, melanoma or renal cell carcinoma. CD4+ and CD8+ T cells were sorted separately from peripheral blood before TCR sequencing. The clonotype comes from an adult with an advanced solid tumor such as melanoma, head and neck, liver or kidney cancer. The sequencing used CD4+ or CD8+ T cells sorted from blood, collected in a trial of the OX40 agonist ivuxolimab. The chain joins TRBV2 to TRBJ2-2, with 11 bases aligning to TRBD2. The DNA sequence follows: TGTGCCAGCAGAGATGGACTAGCGGGTAACACCGGGGAGCTGTTTTTT. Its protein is CASRDGLAGNTGELFF.